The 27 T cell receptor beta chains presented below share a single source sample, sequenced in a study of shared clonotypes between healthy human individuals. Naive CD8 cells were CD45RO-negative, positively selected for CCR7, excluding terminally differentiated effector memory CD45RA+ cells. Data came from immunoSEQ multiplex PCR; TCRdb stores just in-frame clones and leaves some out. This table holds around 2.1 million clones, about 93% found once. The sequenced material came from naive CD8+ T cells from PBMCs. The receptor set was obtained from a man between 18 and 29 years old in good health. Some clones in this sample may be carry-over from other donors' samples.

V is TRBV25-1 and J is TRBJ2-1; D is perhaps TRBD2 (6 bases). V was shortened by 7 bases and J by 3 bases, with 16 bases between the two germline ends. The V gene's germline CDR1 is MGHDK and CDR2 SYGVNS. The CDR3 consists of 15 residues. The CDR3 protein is CASTEGTSLYNEQFF. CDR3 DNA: TGTGCCAGCACCGAAGGAACTAGCCTCTACAATGAGCAGTTCTTC. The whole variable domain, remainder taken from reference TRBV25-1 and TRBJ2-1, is EADIYQTPRYLVIGTGKKITLECSQTMGHDKMYWYQQDPGMELHLIHYSYGVNSTEKGDLSSESTVSRIRTEHFPLTLESARPSHTSQYLCASTEGTSLYNEQFFGPGTRLTVL.

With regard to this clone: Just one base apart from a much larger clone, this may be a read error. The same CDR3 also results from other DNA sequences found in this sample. The CDR3 here is CASSWGLTYEQYF. CDR3 DNA sequence: TGTGCCAGCAGTTGGGGACTGACCTACGAGCAGTACTTC. This chain joins TRBV27 and TRBJ2-7, with D possibly matching TRBD2 (6 bases). CDR3 length equals 13 residues. V lost 4 bases to trimming and J lost 2 bases, with 9 bases between them. Germline V gene data show CDR1 as MNHEY and CDR2 as SMNVEV (reference sequence).

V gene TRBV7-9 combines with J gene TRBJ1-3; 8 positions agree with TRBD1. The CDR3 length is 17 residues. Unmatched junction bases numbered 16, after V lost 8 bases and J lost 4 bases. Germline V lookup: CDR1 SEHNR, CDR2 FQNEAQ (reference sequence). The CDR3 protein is CASPGVYDRGAGNTIYF. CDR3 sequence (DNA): TGTGCCAGCCCGGGTGTTTACGACAGGGGAGCGGGAAACACCATATATTTT.

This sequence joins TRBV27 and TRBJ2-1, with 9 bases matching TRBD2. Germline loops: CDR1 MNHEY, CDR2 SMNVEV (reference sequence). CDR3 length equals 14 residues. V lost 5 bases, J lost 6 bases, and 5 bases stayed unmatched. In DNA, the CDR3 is TGTGCCAGCAGTCCAACGACTAGCGGCAATGAGCAGTTCTTC. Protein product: CASSPTTSGNEQFF.

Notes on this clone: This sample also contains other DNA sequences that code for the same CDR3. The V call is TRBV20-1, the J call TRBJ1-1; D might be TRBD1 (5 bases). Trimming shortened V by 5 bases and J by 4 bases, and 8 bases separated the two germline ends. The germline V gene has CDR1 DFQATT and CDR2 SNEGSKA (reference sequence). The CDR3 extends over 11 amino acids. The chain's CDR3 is CSAPGGTEAFF. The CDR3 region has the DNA TGCAGTGCTCCCGGGGGCACTGAAGCTTTCTTT.

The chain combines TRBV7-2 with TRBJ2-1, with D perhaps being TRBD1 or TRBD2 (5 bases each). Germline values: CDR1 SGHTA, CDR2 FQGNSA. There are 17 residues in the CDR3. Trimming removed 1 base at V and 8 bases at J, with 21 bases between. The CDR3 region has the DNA TGTGCCAGCAGCTTAGAGCCCCCCGGGGCGGCGGGCCATGAGCAGTTCTTC. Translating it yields CASSLEPPGAAGHEQFF. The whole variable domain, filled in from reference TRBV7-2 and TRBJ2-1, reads GAGVSQSPSNKVTEKGKDVELRCDPISGHTALYWYRQSLGQGLEFLIYFQGNSAPDKSGLPSDRFSAERTGGSVSTLTIQRTQQEDSAVYLCASSLEPPGAAGHEQFFGPGTRLTVL.

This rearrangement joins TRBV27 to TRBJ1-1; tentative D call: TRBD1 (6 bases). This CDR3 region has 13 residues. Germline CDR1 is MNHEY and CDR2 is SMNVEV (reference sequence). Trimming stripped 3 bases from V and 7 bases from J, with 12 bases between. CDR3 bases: TGTGCCAGCAGTTTCTTATTACAGGGTGAAGCTTTCTTT. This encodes CASSFLLQGEAFF.

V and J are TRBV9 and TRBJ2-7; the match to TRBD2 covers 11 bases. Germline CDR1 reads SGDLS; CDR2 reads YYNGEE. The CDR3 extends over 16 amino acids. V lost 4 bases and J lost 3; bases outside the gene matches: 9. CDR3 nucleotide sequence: TGTGCCAGCAGCCCTTTCGGGACTAGCGGTTTCTACGAGCAGTACTTC. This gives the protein CASSPFGTSGFYEQYF.

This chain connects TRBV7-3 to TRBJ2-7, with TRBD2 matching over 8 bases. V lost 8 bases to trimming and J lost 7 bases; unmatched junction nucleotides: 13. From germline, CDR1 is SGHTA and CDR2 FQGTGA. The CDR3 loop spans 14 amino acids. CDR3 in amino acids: CASALTSGSSEQYF. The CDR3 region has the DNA TGTGCCAGCGCCCTAACGAGCGGGAGTAGTGAGCAGTACTTC.

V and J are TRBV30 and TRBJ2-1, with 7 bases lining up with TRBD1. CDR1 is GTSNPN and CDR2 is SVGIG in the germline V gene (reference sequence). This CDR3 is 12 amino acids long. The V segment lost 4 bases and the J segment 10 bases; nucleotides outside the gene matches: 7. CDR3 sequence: CAWTGTTGEQFF. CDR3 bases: TGTGCCTGGACCGGGACGACAGGGGAGCAGTTCTTC. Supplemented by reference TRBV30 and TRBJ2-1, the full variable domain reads SQTIHQWPATLVQPVGSPLSLECTVEGTSNPNLYWYRQAAGRGLQLLFYSVGIGQISSEVPQNLSASRPQDRQFILSSKKLLLSDSGFYLCAWTGTTGEQFFGPGTRLTVL.

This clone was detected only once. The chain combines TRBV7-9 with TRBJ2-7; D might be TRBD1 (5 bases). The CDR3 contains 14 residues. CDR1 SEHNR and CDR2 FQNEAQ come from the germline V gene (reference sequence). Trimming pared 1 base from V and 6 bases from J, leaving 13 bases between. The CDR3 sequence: CASSLVTGSGEQYF. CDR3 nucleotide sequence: TGTGCCAGCAGCTTAGTTACAGGATCGGGCGAGCAGTACTTC.

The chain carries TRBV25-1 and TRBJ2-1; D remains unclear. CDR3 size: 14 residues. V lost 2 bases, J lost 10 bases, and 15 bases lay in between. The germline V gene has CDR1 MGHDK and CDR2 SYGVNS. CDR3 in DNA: TGTGCCAGCAGTGAAAGAACCAGCAGCCCCGAGCAGTTCTTC. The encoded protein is CASSERTSSPEQFF.

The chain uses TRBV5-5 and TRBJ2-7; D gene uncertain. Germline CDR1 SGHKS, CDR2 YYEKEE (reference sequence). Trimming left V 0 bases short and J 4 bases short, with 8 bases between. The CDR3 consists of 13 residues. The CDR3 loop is CASSLVPRYEQYF. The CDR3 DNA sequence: TGTGCCAGCAGCTTGGTCCCGCGATACGAGCAGTACTTC.

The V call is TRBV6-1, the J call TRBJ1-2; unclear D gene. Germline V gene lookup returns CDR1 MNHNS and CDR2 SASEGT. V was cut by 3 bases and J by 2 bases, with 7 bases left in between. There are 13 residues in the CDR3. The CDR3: CASSDRRNYGYTF. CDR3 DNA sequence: TGTGCCAGCAGTGATCGGAGAAACTATGGCTACACCTTC.

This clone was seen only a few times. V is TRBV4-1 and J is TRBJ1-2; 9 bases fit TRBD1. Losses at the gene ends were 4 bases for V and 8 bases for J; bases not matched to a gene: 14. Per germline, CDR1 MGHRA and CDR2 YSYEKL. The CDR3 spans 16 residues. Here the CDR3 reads CASSPYRKQGAEGYTF. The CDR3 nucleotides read TGCGCCAGCAGCCCTTATCGGAAACAGGGGGCGGAGGGCTACACCTTC.

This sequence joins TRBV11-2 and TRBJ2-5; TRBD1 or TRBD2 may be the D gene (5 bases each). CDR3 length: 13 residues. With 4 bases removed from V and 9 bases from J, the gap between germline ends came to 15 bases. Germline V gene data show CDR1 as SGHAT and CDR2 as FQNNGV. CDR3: CASSSHRGAAQYF. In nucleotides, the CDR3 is TGTGCCAGCAGCTCCCACCGGGGCGCGGCCCAGTACTTC.

CDR3 sequence reads: CTSTPSGRAPYNEQFF. For the CDR3, the DNA is TGCACCAGCACCCCTAGCGGGAGGGCCCCTTACAATGAGCAGTTCTTC. The chain has TRBV1 and TRBJ2-1; the D call in the table, TRBD2, was not verified against the DNA. TRBV1 is a recognized pseudogene. The CDR3 has 16 amino acids.

The CDR3 region is CASSLMRESVWNEQFF. The CDR3 DNA follows: TGCGCCAGCAGCTTGATGCGGGAGTCTGTGTGGAATGAGCAGTTCTTC. The V gene is TRBV5-1, the J gene TRBJ2-1; 7 bases agree with TRBD2. CDR1 is SGHRS and CDR2 is YFSETQ in the germline V gene. CDR3 length: 16 residues. The ends lost 1 base at V and 7 bases at J; junction bases unmatched: 11. Filled out from reference TRBV5-1 and TRBJ2-1, the complete variable domain reads KAGVTQTPRYLIKTRGQQVTLSCSPISGHRSVSWYQQTPGQGLQFLFEYFSETQRNKGNFPGRFSGRQFSNSRSEMNVSTLELGDSALYLCASSLMRESVWNEQFFGPGTRLTVL.

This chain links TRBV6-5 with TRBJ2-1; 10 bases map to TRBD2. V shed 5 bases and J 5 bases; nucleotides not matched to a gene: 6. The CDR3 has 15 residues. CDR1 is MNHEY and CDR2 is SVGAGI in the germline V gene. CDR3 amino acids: CASSQGLADHNEQFF. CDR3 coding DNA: TGTGCCAGCAGTCAAGGACTAGCGGATCACAATGAGCAGTTCTTC.

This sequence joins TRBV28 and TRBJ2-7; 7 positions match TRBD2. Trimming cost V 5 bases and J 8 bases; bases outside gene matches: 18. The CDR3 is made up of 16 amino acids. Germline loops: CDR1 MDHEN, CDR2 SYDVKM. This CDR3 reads CASSLPTSENEAKQYF. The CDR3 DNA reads TGTGCCAGCAGTCTCCCTACTAGCGAGAACGAGGCTAAGCAGTACTTC.

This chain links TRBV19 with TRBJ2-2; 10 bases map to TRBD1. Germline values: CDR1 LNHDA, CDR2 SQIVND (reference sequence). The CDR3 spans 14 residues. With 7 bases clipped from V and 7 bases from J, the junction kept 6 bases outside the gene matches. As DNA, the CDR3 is TGTGCCAGTAACAGACAGGGGGCCGACGGGGAGCTGTTTTTT. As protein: CASNRQGADGELFF.

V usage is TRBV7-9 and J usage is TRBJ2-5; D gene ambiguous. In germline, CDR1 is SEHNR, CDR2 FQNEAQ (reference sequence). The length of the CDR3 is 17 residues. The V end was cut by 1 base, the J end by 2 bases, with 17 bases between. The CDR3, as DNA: TGTGCCAGCAGCTTAGGTTGGACGGATGACCGACAAGAGACCCAGTACTTC. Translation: CASSLGWTDDRQETQYF.

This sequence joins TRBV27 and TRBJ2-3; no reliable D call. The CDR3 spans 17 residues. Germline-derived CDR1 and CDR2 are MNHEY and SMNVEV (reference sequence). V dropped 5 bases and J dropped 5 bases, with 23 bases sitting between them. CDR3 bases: TGTGCCAGCAGTATTTCGGCCGGCGATCCAGGTGGAGATACGCAGTATTTT. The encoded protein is CASSISAGDPGGDTQYF.

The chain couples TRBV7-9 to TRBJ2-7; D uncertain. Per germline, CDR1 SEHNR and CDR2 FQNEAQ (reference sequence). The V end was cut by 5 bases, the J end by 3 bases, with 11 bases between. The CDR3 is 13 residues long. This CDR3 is CASSPHGFYEQYF. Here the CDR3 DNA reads TGTGCCAGCAGCCCGCATGGTTTCTACGAGCAGTACTTC.

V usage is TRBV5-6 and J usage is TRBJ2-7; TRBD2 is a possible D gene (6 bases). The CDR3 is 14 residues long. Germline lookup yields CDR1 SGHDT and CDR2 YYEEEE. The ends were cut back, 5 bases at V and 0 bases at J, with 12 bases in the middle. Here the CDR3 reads CASRGPGSSYEQYF. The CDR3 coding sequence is TGTGCCAGCAGGGGTCCCGGGAGCTCCTACGAGCAGTACTTC.

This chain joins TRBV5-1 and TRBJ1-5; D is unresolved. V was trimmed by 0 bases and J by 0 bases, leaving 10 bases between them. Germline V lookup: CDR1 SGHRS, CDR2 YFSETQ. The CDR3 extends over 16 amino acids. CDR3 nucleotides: TGCGCCAGCAGCTTGGTAGAATTCCATAGCAATCAGCCCCAGCATTTT. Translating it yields CASSLVEFHSNQPQHF.

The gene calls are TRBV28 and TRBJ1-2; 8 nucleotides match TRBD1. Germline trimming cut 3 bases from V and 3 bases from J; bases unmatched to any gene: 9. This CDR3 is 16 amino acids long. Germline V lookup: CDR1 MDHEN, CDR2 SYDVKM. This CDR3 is CASSFRTGQAYYGYTF. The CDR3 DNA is TGTGCCAGCAGTTTCCGGACGGGACAGGCCTACTATGGCTACACCTTC.